This T cell receptor (beta chain) was documented in a study of T cells after yellow fever vaccination. Researchers made TCR cDNA using 5'RACE template switching, and this step added a universal primer site and UMIs. TCRdb reprocessed the 5' RACE reads with MiXCR, giving one entry per CDR3 protein. Altogether around 230,000 distinct CDR3 sequences are present, around 6.7% being singletons, with the ten largest covering around 1%. There are a few counts of this clonotype. Germline CDR1 reads SGHNT; CDR2 reads YYREEE (reference sequence). The CDR3 has 14 residues. Trimming pared 2 bases from V and 2 bases from J, leaving 8 bases between.

The sequencing here drew on CD4+ T cells sorted from PBMCs, taken on the day of the yellow fever booster vaccination. The J gene is TRBJ2-1, the V gene TRBV5-4; TRBD1 is a possible D gene (5 bases). This receptor was taken from a man under 40 who received the YFV17D yellow fever vaccine. The CDR3 DNA sequence: TGTGCCAGCAGCTTCAGGGTGGCCTACAATGAGCAGTTCTTC. Translated, it gives CASSFRVAYNEQFF. The entire variable domain, with the rest obtained from reference TRBV5-4 and TRBJ2-1, is as follows: ETGVTQSPTHLIKTRGQQVTLRCSSQSGHNTVSWYQQALGQGPQFIFQYYREEENGRGNFPPRFSGLQFPNYSSELNVNALELDDSALYLCASSFRVAYNEQFFGPGTRLTVL.